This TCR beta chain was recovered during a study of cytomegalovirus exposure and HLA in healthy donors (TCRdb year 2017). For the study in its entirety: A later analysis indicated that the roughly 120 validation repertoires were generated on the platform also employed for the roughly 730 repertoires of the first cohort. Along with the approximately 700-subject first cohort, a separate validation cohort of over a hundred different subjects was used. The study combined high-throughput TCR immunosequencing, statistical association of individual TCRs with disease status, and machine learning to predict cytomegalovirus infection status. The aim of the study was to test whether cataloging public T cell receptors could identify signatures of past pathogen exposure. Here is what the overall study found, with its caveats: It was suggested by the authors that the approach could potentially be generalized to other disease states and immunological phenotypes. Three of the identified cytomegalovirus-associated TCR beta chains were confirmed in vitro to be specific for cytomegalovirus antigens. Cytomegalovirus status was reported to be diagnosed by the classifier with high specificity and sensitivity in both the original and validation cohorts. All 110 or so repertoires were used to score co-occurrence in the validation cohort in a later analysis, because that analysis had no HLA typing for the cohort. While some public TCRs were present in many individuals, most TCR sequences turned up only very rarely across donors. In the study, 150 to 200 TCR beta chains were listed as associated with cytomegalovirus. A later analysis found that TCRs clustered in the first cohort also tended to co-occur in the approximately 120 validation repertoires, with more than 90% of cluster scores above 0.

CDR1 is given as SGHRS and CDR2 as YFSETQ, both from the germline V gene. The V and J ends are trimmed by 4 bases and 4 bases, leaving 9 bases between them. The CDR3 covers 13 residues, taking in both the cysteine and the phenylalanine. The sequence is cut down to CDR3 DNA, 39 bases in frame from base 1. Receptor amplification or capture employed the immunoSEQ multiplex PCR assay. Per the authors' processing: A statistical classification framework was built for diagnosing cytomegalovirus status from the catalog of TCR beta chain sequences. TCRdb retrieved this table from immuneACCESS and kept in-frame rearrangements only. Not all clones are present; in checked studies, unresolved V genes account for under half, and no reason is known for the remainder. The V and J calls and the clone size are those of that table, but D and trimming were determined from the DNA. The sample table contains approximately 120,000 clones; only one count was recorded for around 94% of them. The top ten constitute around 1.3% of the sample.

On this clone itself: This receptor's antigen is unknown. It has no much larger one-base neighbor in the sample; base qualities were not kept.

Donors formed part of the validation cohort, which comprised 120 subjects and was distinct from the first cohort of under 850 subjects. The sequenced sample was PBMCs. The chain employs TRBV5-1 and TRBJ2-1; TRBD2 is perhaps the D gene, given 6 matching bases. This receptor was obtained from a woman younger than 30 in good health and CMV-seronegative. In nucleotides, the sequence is TGCGCCAGCAGCGTAGGGACTTACAATGAGCAGTTCTTC. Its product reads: CASSVGTYNEQFF.